A selection of T cell receptor beta chains follows, all from one sample in a study of cytomegalovirus exposure and HLA in healthy donors. The assay was immunoSEQ multiplex PCR, and TCRdb's table has in-frame clones only and misses some. The data contain about 120,000 clones, about four fifths of them singletons. Sequencing was carried out using PBMCs. The receptors originated from a female donor in good health and CMV-seropositive. The CDR3 runs from the conserved cysteine through the conserved F or W. A D gene is named only where the DNA matches it firmly.

V,J,D,length,CDR3,DNA
TRBV30,TRBJ1-2,TRBD1,14,CAWGTGPTYGSYTF,TGTGCCTGGGGGACAGGGCCGACCTATGGAAGCTACACCTTC
TRBV28,TRBJ1-1,TRBD1,13,CASSSGQDTEAFF,TGTGCCAGCAGCTCGGGACAGGACACTGAAGCTTTCTTT
TRBV2,TRBJ1-5,NA,14,CASSDGTYNQPQHF,TGTGCCAGCAGTGACGGGACATACAATCAGCCCCAGCATTTT
TRBV5-1,TRBJ1-5,NA,16,CASSLAPGRENQPQHF,TGCGCCAGCAGCTTGGCCCCGGGGAGGGAGAATCAGCCCCAGCATTTT
TRBV6-6,TRBJ2-5,TRBD2,15,CASSFASGGGETQYF,TGTGCCAGCAGTTTTGCTAGCGGGGGGGGAGAGACCCAGTACTTC
TRBV11-2,TRBJ2-1,NA,13,CASSLELGYEQFF,TGTGCCAGCAGCTTAGAACTAGGGTATGAGCAGTTCTTC
TRBV7-6,TRBJ2-1,TRBD1,12,CASSLVGQEQFF,TGTGCCAGCAGCTTAGTGGGACAGGAGCAGTTCTTC
TRBV7-7,TRBJ2-5,TRBD2,14,CASSSRLAEETQYF,TGTGCTAGCAGCTCACGACTAGCAGAAGAGACCCAGTACTTC
TRBV29-1,TRBJ2-7,TRBD1,14,CSVADRGGFYEQYF,TGCAGCGTCGCTGACAGGGGTGGGTTCTACGAGCAGTACTTC
TRBV7-2,TRBJ2-3,TRBD2,15,CASSLERGGTDTQYF,TGTGCCAGCAGCTTAGAGCGGGGGGGCACAGATACGCAGTATTTT